This entry is about one T cell receptor (beta chain). The target antigen is unknown. Produced via immunoSEQ multiplex PCR; TCRdb's table is partial and in-frame only. Of millions of clones listed, about 95% were seen once; the top ten hold 0.1% to 0.15%. This sample is part of a study of shared clonotypes between healthy human individuals. The wider study: A few men and a couple of women, aged 18 to 49, were donors. The plates for each donor numbered three CD4 naive, three CD4 memory, two CD8 naive and one CD8 memory. Whole-study results and caveats: Non-shared clonotypes displayed generation probabilities falling below those of clonotypes present in all four donors.

Per the germline V gene, CDR1 is ENHRY and CDR2 is SYGVKD. Trimming left V 3 bases short and J 0 bases short, with 14 bases between. The CDR3 is 16 residues long. V gene TRBV10-3 combines with J gene TRBJ1-2; TRBD1 is a possible D gene (6 bases). The receptor was isolated from a man aged 18 to 35 in good health. The material sequenced was naive CD4+ T cells sorted from blood. The subset: CD45RA+ positively selected. DNA for the CDR3: TGTGCCATCAGTGAACTAACAGGGATTCCTAACTATGGCTACACCTTC. As protein: CAISELTGIPNYGYTF.